These 5 T cell receptor beta chains were all obtained from the same sample, sequenced in a study of blood T cells in healthy people across ages (dated by TCRdb to 2014 to 2015). Library creation used 5' RACE. Sequencing relied on an Illumina HiSeq 2500. A second about 7 to 12 cycle PCR used a sample-barcoded 5' primer and a J-beta primer mix. TCRdb reworked the public reads: Q25 trimming with fastp, MiXCR clone assembly, productive beta chains retained. CDR3 protein sequences are deduplicated, and each keeps its most common genes and DNA. The sample table records 950,000 to 1,200,000 distinct CDR3 sequences; roughly two fifths of these occur just once. Less than 15% of the sample is held by the ten biggest clonotypes. Sequencing was performed on blood. Source of these receptors: a young man in good health.

This chain links TRBV20-1 with TRBJ2-3; a weak D match, TRBD2 (5 bases). The length of the CDR3 is 13 residues. Trimming removed 3 bases at V and 5 bases at J, with 12 bases between. Germline loops: CDR1 DFQATT, CDR2 SNEGSKA (reference sequence). The DNA for the CDR3 is TGCAGTGCTAGGACGGTCCGGGGAGATACGCAGTATTTT. It yields the protein CSARTVRGDTQYF.

V gene TRBV4-3 combines with J gene TRBJ1-1; possibly TRBD1 for D (5 bases). The germline CDR1 and CDR2 sequences are LGHNA and YSLEER. This CDR3 has 16 amino acids. The V gene lost 0 bases and the J gene lost 7 bases, with 18 bases spanning the gap. This CDR3 reads CASSQDLAAGGYEAFF. CDR3 nucleotide sequence: TGCGCCAGCAGCCAAGATTTAGCAGCCGGGGGATATGAAGCTTTCTTT.

The genes are TRBV12-3 or TRBV12-4 and TRBJ2-5; 9 bases align to TRBD1. After removal of 3 bases from V and 4 bases from J, the junction contained 3 bases not matched to a gene. The CDR3 has 14 amino acids. CDR3 DNA sequence: TGTGCCAGCAGTTTTGCGGGACAGGGAGAGACCCAGTACTTC. It translates to CASSFAGQGETQYF.

This clonotype was detected only a few times. The chain employs TRBV6-2 or TRBV6-3 and TRBJ1-5; the D gene is possibly TRBD1 (5 bases). Between the trimmed V and J ends, which lost 0 bases and 3 bases, there was a span of 15 bases. From germline, CDR1 is MNHEY and CDR2 SVGEGT. There are 17 residues in the CDR3. CDR3 nucleotide sequence: TGTGCCAGCAGTTACTCGAGGGACCCTGTCCCCAATCAGCCCCAGCATTTT. This encodes CASSYSRDPVPNQPQHF.

This clonotype was picked up a small number of times. The chain is built from TRBV5-4 and TRBJ1-2; the D gene is possibly TRBD1 (5 bases). The CDR3 consists of 14 residues. Deletions cut 2 bases from V and 2 bases from J, with 10 bases between. Germline V CDR1 and CDR2: SGHNT, YYREEE (reference sequence). In DNA form, the CDR3 reads TGTGCCAGCAGCTTCCCCGACAGAAACTATGGCTACACCTTC. It yields the protein CASSFPDRNYGYTF.